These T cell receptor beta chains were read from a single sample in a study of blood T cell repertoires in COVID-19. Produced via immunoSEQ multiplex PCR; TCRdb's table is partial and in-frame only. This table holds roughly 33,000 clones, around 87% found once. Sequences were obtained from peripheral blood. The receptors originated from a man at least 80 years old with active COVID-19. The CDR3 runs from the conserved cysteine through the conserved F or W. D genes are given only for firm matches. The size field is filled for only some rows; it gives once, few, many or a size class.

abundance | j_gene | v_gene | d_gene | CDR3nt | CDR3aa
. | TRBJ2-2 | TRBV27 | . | TGTGCCAGCAGAAGGACAGTTCTGAACACCGGGGAGCTGTTTTTT | CASRRTVLNTGELFF
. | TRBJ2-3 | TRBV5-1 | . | TGCGCCAGCAGCTTGGCTCCACAGGCTAGCACAGATACGCAGTATTTT | CASSLAPQASTDTQYF
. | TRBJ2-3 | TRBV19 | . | TGTGCCAGTAGCGGGACAACCGGGACTATCCCAGATACGCAGTATTTT | CASSGTTGTIPDTQYF
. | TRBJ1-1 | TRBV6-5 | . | TGTGCCAGCAGTTATGACAGCTTTCGGAACACTGAAGCTTTCTTT | CASSYDSFRNTEAFF
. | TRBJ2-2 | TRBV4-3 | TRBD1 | TGCGCCAGCAGCCAAGATGCGGGGACAGGGAACACCGGGGAGCTGTTTTTT | CASSQDAGTGNTGELFF
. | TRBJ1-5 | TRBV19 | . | TGTGCCAGTAGCATAATGGGTCCAGGTCAGCCCCAGCATTTT | CASSIMGPGQPQHF
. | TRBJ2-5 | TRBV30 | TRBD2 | TGTGCCTGGAGGGGGGGACTAGCGGGAGGGGAGACCCAGTACTTC | CAWRGGLAGGETQYF
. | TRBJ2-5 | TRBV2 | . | TGTGCCAGCAGTGAAATGGCGGCTGGCGGGGAGACCCAGTACTTC | CASSEMAAGGETQYF
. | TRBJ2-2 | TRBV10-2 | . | TGCGCCAGCAGAAAACAGGGTAACACCGGGGAGCTGTTTTTT | CASRKQGNTGELFF
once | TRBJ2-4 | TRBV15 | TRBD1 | TGTGCCACCAGCAGAGATCACCGAGGACAGGAGCAGTACTTC | CATSRDHRGQEQYF
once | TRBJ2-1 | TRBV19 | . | TGTGCCAGTAGGCCAAGAATAGCTTACAATGAGCAGTTCTTC | CASRPRIAYNEQFF
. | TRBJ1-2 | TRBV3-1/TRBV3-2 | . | TGTGCCAGCAGCCCCGGGGCGGGACGAGCTAACTATGGCTACACCTTC | CASSPGAGRANYGYTF
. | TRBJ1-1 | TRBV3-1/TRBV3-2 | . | TGTGCCAGCAGCTTCCTTCTCTCGAACACTGAAGCTTTCTTT | CASSFLLSNTEAFF
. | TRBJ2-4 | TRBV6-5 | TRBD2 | TGTGCCAGCACCCAAGCGGGAGGAGCCAAAAACATTCAGTACTTC | CASTQAGGAKNIQYF
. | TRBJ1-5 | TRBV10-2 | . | TGCGCCAGCAGTGAAGGATTCAGTCTGGGCCGAGTGTCCCTCCCAAGCAATCAGCCCCAGCATTTT | CASSEGFSLGRVSLPSNQPQHF
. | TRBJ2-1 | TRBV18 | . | TGTGCCAGCTCACCGAGGAGGGACTACAATGAGCAGTTCTTC | CASSPRRDYNEQFF
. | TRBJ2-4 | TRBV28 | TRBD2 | TGTGCCAGCAGTCCCTCCCGGACTAGAGAAAACATTCAGTACTTC | CASSPSRTRENIQYF
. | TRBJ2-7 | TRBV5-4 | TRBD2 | TGTGCCAGCAGCTTGGGAGTAGGCGGGAGGGCCCCTTACGAGCAGTACTTC | CASSLGVGGRAPYEQYF
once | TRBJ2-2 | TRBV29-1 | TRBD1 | TGCAGCGGCCGGGACAGCAACACCGGGGAGCTGTTTTTT | CSGRDSNTGELFF